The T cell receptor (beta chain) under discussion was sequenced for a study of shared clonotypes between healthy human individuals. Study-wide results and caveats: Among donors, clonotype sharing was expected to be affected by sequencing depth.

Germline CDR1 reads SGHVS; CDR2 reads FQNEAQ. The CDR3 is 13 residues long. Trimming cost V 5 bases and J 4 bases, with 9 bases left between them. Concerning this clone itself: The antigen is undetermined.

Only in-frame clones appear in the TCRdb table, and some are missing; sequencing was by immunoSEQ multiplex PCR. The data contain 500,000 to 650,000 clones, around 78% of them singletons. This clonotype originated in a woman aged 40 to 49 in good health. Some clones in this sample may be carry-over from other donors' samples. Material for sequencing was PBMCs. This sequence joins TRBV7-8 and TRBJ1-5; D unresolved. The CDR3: CASSPQINQPQHF. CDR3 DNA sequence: TGTGCCAGCAGCCCACAGATAAATCAGCCCCAGCATTTT.